Below, one T cell receptor beta chain is given with its context. The specificity of this receptor is unknown. Base qualities were left out, and no much larger clone turns up one base away. The cohort consisted of approximately 690 healthy bone marrow donors. All cohort members were sampled while nominally healthy, although unrecorded immune exposures were likely present. The donor was CMV seronegative and belonged to the group of several hundred seronegative cohort members. A peripheral blood sample was collected from each donor, and TCR beta sequencing was performed on peripheral blood mononuclear cells. Genomic DNA was extracted from the blood cell samples with the Qiagen DNeasy Blood Extraction Kit. These data are taken from a study of cytomegalovirus exposure and HLA in healthy donors (dated by TCRdb to 2015 to 2018). Background on the whole study: According to an earlier analysis of a few hundred of the donors, about 170 million T cells yielded 117 million unique TCR beta sequences and less than 300 Gb of sequence data. Approximately 300 gigabases of sequencing data and 75 million to 85 million unique TCR sequences made up an early release that covered several hundred HLA-typed donors. The genetic ancestry cluster associated with self-reported Caucasian donors included approximately 85% of the 300 to 400 genotyped donors. The study aimed to test whether cataloging public T cell receptors could reveal signatures of past pathogen exposure. Using immunosequencing, the study profiled T cell repertoires from about 610 subjects and related those repertoires to cytomegalovirus serostatus. Along with the roughly 610-subject first cohort, a separate validation cohort of about 110 different subjects was used. To predict cytomegalovirus infection status, the study brought together high-throughput TCR immunosequencing, statistical association of individual TCRs with disease status, and machine learning. To study patterns of TCR occurrence, a later analysis re-analyzed previously published TCR beta repertoires from 550 to 800 donors and added high-resolution HLA genotyping. Rather than using new phenotypic data, the later analysis identified candidate immune exposures from TCR beta sequences and from how often those sequences occurred across donors. To decide whether each TCR beta V gene segment behaved as functional or pseudogenic, an earlier analysis of some 570 of the donors relied on high-throughput TCR beta sequencing. Alongside the repertoire data, information on donor age, sex, ethnicity and CMV serostatus was compiled. A later genetic analysis used genome-wide SNP genotypes for about 60% of the 666 donors, treating that subset as a discovery cohort. All discovery cohort repertoires had been generated using a single sequencing platform. Class I and class II HLA loci were covered by the typing at four-digit resolution. The number of typed donors differed by locus: 629-630 for A, B, C, DRB1 and DQB1; 500 to 550 for DQA1; some 590 for DPA1; and around 490 for DPB1. A handful of DR-DQ haplotypes were handled as single units for association and clustering because linkage in the cohort was strong. On average, around 230,000 unique TCR beta nucleotide sequences were sequenced per donor among some 430 genotyped donors of the cohort, with 15% to 20% of those sequences being non-productive. What the work shows at the level of the full study, not this receptor alone: For the cohort, immune exposure information was limited to CMV serostatus. In a later analysis, the rate of TCR association differed among HLA loci, with DRB1 alleles having the most associated TCRs and HLA-C alleles having the fewest. The study gave a list of about 150 TCR beta chains associated with cytomegalovirus. A later genetic analysis reported fewer N-insertions in productive TCRs among donors in an Asian-associated ancestry cluster than the approximately 670-donor mean. Linkage disequilibrium might explain the correlated functional status among segregating V segments, but an unknown experimental factor could not be excluded. Some IMGT-functional V segments, including TRBV6-2 and TRBV6-3, could not be told apart with the 87-base-pair reads, so those segments were excluded. Presence/absence analyses assumed roughly uniform sequencing depth across donors, an assumption that may not hold. An earlier analysis of 450 to 750 of the donors showed that most TCR beta V segments appeared in productive rearrangements either about 87% or about 30% of the time, which broadly matched IMGT annotations. Because counts were too low, more than 15 rarely observed V segments, including chromosome 9 orphons, were excluded from the earlier analysis of 587 of the donors. At a false discovery rate of 0.05, a later analysis linked approximately 18,000 TCR beta sequences to specific HLA alleles. The authors suggested that the approach could potentially be extended to other disease states and immunological phenotypes. Only TCR beta chains were sequenced in this cohort, and the absence of alpha or paired-chain data limited detectable features. In a later analysis, HLA-associated TCR beta chains were found to be more clonally expanded and to have lower generation probabilities than equally common non-associated chains. Most CMV-associated TCR beta chains appeared to be HLA-restricted in a later analysis, and the HLA associations seemed to be driven largely by CMV exposure. Because HLA typing was unavailable for some donors at each locus, only the typed subset was used in association tests. Assigning TCR associations to individual alleles was difficult when HLA alleles, especially DR and DQ, strongly co-occurred. The sequencing pipeline was judged likely to have produced a cluster of highly shared sequence variants as a technical artifact. Three of the identified cytomegalovirus-associated TCR beta chains were confirmed in vitro to be specific for cytomegalovirus antigens. Across donors, most TCR sequences were observed very rarely, whereas some public TCRs were present in many individuals. In both the original and validation cohorts, the classifier was reported to diagnose cytomegalovirus status with high specificity and sensitivity. An association between a missense DCLRE1C variant and V-gene and J-gene trimming of TCR beta chains was found in a later genetic analysis and replicated in an independent cohort. A further reported finding was that TCR beta sequences accurately predicted the HLA-A and HLA-B alleles for most subjects in the first cohort. In a later analysis, several top co-occurrence clusters were reported to appear linked to parvovirus B19, influenza, CMV and Epstein-Barr virus.

From the germline V gene (reference sequence), CDR1 is GTSNPN and CDR2 is SVGIG. Taken from cysteine to phenylalanine, the CDR3 has 15 residues. Solely the CDR3 DNA is kept, with 45 bases framed from the first base. After removal of 2 bases from V and 10 bases from J, the junction retains 9 bases not matched to a gene. Library construction relied on the immunoSEQ multiplex PCR assay. A mixture of 60 forward primers for TCR Vbeta segments and 13 reverse primers for TCR Jbeta segments was used in the multiplex PCR. The CDR3 region of rearranged TCR beta genes was amplified from genomic DNA by a multiplex PCR assay. The Illumina HiSeq System was used to sequence the amplified TCR beta libraries as 87-base-pair reads. The study's processing was this. Across the 666 repertoires, a later analysis counted tens of millions of unique TCR beta chains, roughly 11 million of which were shared by at least two donors. Raw reads were error-corrected and collapsed into unique sequences with a nearest-neighbor algorithm that merged closely related sequences to remove PCR and sequencing errors. V, D and J gene segments were assigned by aligning CDR3 sequences to IMGT reference sequences. For a sequence to be retained, at least a six-nucleotide match to both a V gene segment and a J gene segment was required. Rearrangements were called productive when the CDR3 lacked stop codons and stayed in frame with V and J; all others were non-productive. Following IMGT convention, CDR3 was defined as the stretch from the second conserved V-encoded cysteine up to the conserved J-encoded phenylalanine. The earlier analysis of about 610 of the donors excluded any sequence lacking an unambiguous match to a single V gene segment. In an earlier analysis of approximately 550 of the donors, V segments were called functional above 56.7% productive rearrangements and were called segregating when the between-donor standard deviation exceeded 5%. A statistical classification framework was developed to diagnose cytomegalovirus status using the catalog of TCR beta chain sequences. V and J gene assignment, in a later analysis, came from comparing TCR nucleotide sequences with IMGT/GENE-DB human TR gene sequences. In a later analysis, CDR3 sequences and most-parsimonious VDJ recombination scenarios were assigned using the TCRdist pipeline. In a later analysis, each TCR beta chain was defined by its CDR3 amino acid sequence together with its V-gene family, and reads lacking a unique V-gene family were excluded. In a later analysis, around 650 highly shared, low-generation-probability nucleotide sequences were removed to address suspected cross-contamination and a sequencing artifact. In a later analysis, a clonal expansion index for each public chain was calculated from normalized within-repertoire ranks of inferred template counts. Generation probabilities in a later analysis came from a VDJ recombination model fitted to out-of-frame rearrangements, and those results were checked against IGoR. In a later analysis, hypergeometric tests were used to score TCR-TCR, TCR-HLA and TCR-CMV co-occurrence, with a repertoire-size bias correction applied to TCR pairs. In a later analysis, false discovery rates were estimated by permuting HLA or CMV assignments 20 times. In a later analysis, co-occurring TCRs were grouped using DBSCAN, with TCRdist sequence similarity added in when clustering inside HLA-allele-positive subsets. Repertoires with fewer than 30,000 or more than 120,000 public chains were left out of co-occurrence clustering, as were five repertoires with anomalous nucleotide sharing. Imported from immuneACCESS, the table was reduced by TCRdb to in-frame sequences with V and J called. These copies leave out some clones; in studies compared against another copy, an unresolved V gene accounts for under half, and the cause of the remainder is not known. V, J and clone size are those of that table, while D and trimming were read from the DNA. The sample has about 160,000 clones on record, around 80% of them singletons. The ten largest clonotypes hold 1.5% to 1.8% of the sample.

Sequenced input: PBMCs. The receptor's source is a man between 35 and 55 years old in good health and CMV-seronegative. This chain is built from TRBV30 and TRBJ1-6; a stretch of 9 junction bases matches TRBD1. The CDR3 reads CAWSPRDRALSPLHF. In nucleotides, the sequence is TGTGCCTGGAGTCCCCGGGACAGGGCGCTATCACCCCTCCACTTT.